What follows is one T cell receptor beta chain and its context. The antigen is not known. Germline and junction disagree at one end, which may indicate a read error. Per the germline V gene, CDR1 is SGHTA and CDR2 is FQGNSA. The CDR3 extends over 15 amino acids. These data come from a study of immune evolution from preneoplasia to lung adenocarcinoma. Generated by immunoSEQ multiplex PCR, the TCRdb table keeps only in-frame clones and is missing some. Among over 6,500 clones listed, about 85% were seen once. Study-wide results and caveats: Normal lung had highest clonality; later lesions appeared denser, more diverse.

Sample: FFPE minimally invasive lung adenocarcinoma tissue. This chain connects TRBV7-2 to TRBJ2-2; 8 nucleotides match TRBD2. This TCR was recovered from a person of 80 years or more with lung adenocarcinoma. The CDR3 DNA sequence: TGTGCCAGCAGCTTAACTAGCGGTTGTAGACGGGGAGCTGTTTTT. It translates to CASSLTSGCRRGAVF. Full variable domain (outside the CDR3, taken from reference TRBV7-2 and TRBJ2-2): GAGVSQSPSNKVTEKGKDVELRCDPISGHTALYWYRQSLGQGLEFLIYFQGNSAPDKSGLPSDRFSAERTGGSVSTLTIQRTQQEDSAVYLCASSLTSGCRRGAVFGEGSRLTVL.